This T cell receptor beta chain was sequenced for a study of cytomegalovirus exposure and HLA in healthy donors. The data were produced by immunoSEQ multiplex PCR, yet TCRdb's version contains in-frame clones alone and is incomplete. Here the sample spans about 130,000 clones, roughly nine tenths being singletons. The junction had 5 bases not matched to a gene; V was cut back by 5 bases and J by 0 bases. The CDR3 has 15 amino acids. Germline CDR1 SGHVS, CDR2 FQNEAQ. V gene TRBV7-8 combines with J gene TRBJ1-2; 8 bases fit TRBD1. Material: PBMCs. The source is a woman aged 18 to 35 in good health and CMV-seropositive. The CDR3 here is CASSTNRGANYGYTF. For the CDR3, the DNA is TGTGCCAGCAGCACAAACAGGGGGGCTAACTATGGCTACACCTTC.